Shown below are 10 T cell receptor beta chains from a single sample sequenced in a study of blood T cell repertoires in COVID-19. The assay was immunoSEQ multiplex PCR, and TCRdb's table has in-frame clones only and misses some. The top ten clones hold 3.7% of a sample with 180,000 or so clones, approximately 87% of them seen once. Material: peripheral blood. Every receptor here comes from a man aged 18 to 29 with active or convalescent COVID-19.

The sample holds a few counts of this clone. The DNA for the CDR3 is TGCAGCGCGAGCGGTTCCTACGAGCAGTACTTC. This sequence encodes CSASGSYEQYF. J is TRBJ2-7 and V is TRBV20-1; a weak D match, TRBD2 (5 bases). Germline V lookup: CDR1 DFQATT, CDR2 SNEGSKA (reference sequence). This CDR3 is built from 11 residues.

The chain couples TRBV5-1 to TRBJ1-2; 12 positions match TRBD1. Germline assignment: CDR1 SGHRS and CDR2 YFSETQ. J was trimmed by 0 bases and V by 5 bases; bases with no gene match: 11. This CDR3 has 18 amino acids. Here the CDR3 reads CASRPVSGQGASNYGYTF. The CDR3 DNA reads TGCGCCAGCAGACCCGTATCGGGACAGGGGGCCTCTAACTATGGCTACACCTTC.

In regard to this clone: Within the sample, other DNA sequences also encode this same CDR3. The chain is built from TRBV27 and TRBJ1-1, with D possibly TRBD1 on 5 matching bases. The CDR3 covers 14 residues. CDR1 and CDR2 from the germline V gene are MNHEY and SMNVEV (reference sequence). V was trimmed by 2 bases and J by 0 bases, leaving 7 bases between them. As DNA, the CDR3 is TGTGCCAGCAGTTTACAGGGCTTGAACACTGAAGCTTTCTTT. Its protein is CASSLQGLNTEAFF.

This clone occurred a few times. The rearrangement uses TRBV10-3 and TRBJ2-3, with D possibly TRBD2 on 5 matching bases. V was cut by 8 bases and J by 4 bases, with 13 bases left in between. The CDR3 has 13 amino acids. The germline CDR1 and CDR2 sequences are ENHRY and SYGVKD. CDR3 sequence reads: CAIEGANSDTQYF. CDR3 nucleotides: TGTGCCATCGAGGGCGCTAACTCAGATACGCAGTATTTT.

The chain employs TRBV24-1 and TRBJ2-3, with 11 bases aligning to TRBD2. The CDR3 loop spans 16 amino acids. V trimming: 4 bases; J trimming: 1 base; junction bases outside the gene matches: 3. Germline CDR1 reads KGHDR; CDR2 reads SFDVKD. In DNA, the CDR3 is TGTGCCACCAGTGACCCGACTAGCGGGGGCACAGATACGCAGTATTTT. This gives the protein CATSDPTSGGTDTQYF.

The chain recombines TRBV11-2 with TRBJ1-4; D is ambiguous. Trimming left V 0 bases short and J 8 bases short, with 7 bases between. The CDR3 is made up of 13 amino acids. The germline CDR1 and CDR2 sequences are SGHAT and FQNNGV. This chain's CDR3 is CASSLDHEEKLFF. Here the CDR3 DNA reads TGTGCCAGCAGCTTAGATCACGAGGAAAAACTGTTTTTT.

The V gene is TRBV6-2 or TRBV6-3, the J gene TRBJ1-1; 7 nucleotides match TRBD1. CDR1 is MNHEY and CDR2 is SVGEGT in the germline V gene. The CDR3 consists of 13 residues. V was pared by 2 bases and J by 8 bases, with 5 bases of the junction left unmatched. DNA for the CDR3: TGTGCCAGCAGTTACCCCGGGACAGTCGAAGCTTTCTTT. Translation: CASSYPGTVEAFF.

In DNA, the CDR3 is TGTGCCAGCAGCTTCGGCGGGAGCTCCTACGAGCAGTACGTC. Amino acids: CASSFGGSSYEQYV. This rearrangement joins TRBV7-8 to TRBJ2-7; 7 bases are shared with TRBD2. CDR1 and CDR2 from the germline V gene are SGHVS and FQNEAQ. The V segment lost 3 bases and the J segment 0 bases; nucleotides outside the gene matches: 2. The CDR3 sequence is 14 residues long.

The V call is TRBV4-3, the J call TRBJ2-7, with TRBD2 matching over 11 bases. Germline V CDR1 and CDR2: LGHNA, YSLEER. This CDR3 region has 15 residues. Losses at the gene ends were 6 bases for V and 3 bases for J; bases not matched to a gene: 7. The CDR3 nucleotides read TGCGCCAGCAGACCCGGGACTAGCGGTAACTACGAGCAGTACTTC. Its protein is CASRPGTSGNYEQYF.

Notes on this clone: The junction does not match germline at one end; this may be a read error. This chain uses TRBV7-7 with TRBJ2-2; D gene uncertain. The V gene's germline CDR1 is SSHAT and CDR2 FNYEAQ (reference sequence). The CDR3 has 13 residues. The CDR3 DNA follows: TGTGCTAGCAGCTTAGACCCACACGGGGAGCTGTTTTTT. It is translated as CASSLDPHGELFF.